This T cell receptor (beta chain) was identified during a study of blood T cell repertoires in COVID-19. About the study: Acute and convalescent COVID-19 samples came from the United States, Italy and Spain. Sample material is recorded as cDNA or gDNA derived from T cells, B-cell-depleted T cells, or PBMCs.

This clone was seen only a few times. Source study methods: Reference gene primers were amplified, and this amplification served to estimate nucleated cell counts. Assay used: immunoSEQ multiplex PCR; TCRdb lists only in-frame clones, some missing. That table supplies the V and J calls and clone size; D and trimming were determined from the DNA. The repertoire includes fewer than 60,000 clones, more than 75% of them detected once, and roughly 14% sits in the top ten. The germline V gene has CDR1 LGHDT and CDR2 YNNKEL (reference sequence). Trimming at V came to 0 bases and at J to 7 bases, leaving 10 bases not matched to a gene. The CDR3 extends over 16 amino acids.

The chain couples TRBV3-1 (or the pseudogene TRBV3-2) to TRBJ1-2, with 8 bases aligning to TRBD1. Sample: peripheral blood. The sequence came from a human donor in a cohort sampled during active COVID-19. The CDR3 protein is CASSQEFRTGTPGYTF. CDR3 bases: TGTGCCAGCAGCCAAGAATTTAGGACAGGGACCCCTGGCTACACCTTC.